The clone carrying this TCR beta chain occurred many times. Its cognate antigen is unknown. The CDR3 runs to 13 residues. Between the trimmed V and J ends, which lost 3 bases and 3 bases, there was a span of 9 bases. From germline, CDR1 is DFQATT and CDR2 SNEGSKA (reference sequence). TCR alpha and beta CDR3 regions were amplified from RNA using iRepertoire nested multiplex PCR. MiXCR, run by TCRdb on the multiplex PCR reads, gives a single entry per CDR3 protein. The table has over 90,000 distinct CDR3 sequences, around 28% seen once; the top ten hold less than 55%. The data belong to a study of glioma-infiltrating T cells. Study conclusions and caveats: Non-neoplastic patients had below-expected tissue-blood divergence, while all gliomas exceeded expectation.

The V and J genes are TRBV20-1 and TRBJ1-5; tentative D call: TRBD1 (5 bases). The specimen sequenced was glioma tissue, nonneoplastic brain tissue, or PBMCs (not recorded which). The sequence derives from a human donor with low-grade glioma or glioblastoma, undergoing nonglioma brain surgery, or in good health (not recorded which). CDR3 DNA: TGCAGTGCTAGCAGACAGCCCAATCAGCCCCAGCATTTT. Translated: CSASRQPNQPQHF.